The sequence of this T cell receptor beta chain was determined in a study of blood T cell repertoires in COVID-19 (dated by TCRdb to the early 2020s). About the investigation overall: Collaborator samples came from the United States, Italy and Spain and covered acute and convalescent phases of COVID-19. The prospective study material was composed of cDNA or gDNA derived from T cells, B-cell-depleted T cells, or PBMCs. Subjects who had been exposed to COVID-19, were actively infected with it, or had recovered from it provided the deeply sampled blood TCRbeta repertoires that made up the dataset. The repertoires were released in a freely available public database meant as a resource for research on the immune response to SARS-CoV-2. Samples were obtained from the ongoing ImmuneRACE study (first 160 participants) and from 1,254 subjects provided by 6 global collaborators. Nearly every sample came with metadata listing a de-identified subject ID, COVID-19 status, age in years and sex. HLA class I and class II types, where available, came from metadata supplied by the sample provider rather than from assay-based typing.

TCRbeta CDR3 regions were amplified from genomic DNA using the immunoSEQ Assay, a bias-controlled multiplex PCR. Regarding the original processing steps: The number of nucleated cells in each sample was estimated from the amplification of reference gene primers within the assay. Sequence reads were collapsed and filtered to measure the absolute abundance of every unique TCRbeta CDR3 rearrangement. For each sample, productive Simpson clonality was calculated as the square root of Simpson's diversity index over productive rearrangements. TCRdb took this table from immuneACCESS and kept in-frame rearrangements with V and J called. Such tables lack part of the clones; where checked against another copy, unresolved V genes explain under half of the gap, and the rest is unexplained. The DNA gave D and trimming, while V, J and clone size come from that table. The sample profile shows about 100,000 clones; about 87% of them were found once. The top ten hold just under 20% of the sample.

V gives up 5 bases and J gives up 6 bases, and the segment between their germline ends measures 22 bases. The germline V gene yields SGHVS for CDR1 and FQNEAQ for CDR2. Reading from cysteine to phenylalanine, the CDR3 counts 17 amino acids. Left in the record is the CDR3 DNA by itself, 51 bases read in frame from the first base. In regard to this clone: Its antigen is still unknown. No qualities accompany the bases; no much larger clone lies one base away.

Collaborating institutions collected whole blood in K2EDTA tubes following their own protocols. For TCRbeta analysis, collaborator samples were shipped as frozen whole blood, as isolated PBMCs, or as DNA extracted from either sample type. Overall results and qualifications from the work: The amount of clinical and demographic metadata varied by source and participant and was provided uncurated.

The chain couples TRBV7-8 to TRBJ1-4, with the D gene not clear enough to name. This clonotype was sampled from a human donor in a cohort sampled during active COVID-19. Sequencing was carried out using peripheral blood. The sequenced DNA: TGTGCCAGCAGCCCCGCCAGGTTGGGGAGAGTGGATGAAAAACTGTTTTTT. Its protein product is CASSPARLGRVDEKLFF.